This T cell receptor (beta chain) is drawn from a study of early T cells in non-severe SARS-CoV-2 infection. Study-wide results and limits: The matching step, a VDJdb search, favored anti-spike CD8 responses and missed private and CD4 specificities.

Unique molecular identifiers were added to individual cDNA molecules. Using its own MiXCR run on the 5' RACE reads, TCRdb lists one record per CDR3 protein. The sample carries about 81,000 distinct CDR3 sequences, 5.5% to 7.5% recorded once. At least ten counts were recorded for this clonotype. The antigen is not known. This CDR3 region has 11 residues. Germline CDR1 and CDR2: ENHRY and SYGVKD. Trimming shortened V by 5 bases and J by 7 bases, and 6 bases separated the two germline ends. The sequencing sample was made of whole blood. The chain recombines TRBV10-3 with TRBJ2-1, with D possibly being TRBD1 (6 bases). This TCR was sampled from an adult who was a healthcare worker with PCR-confirmed SARS-CoV-2 infection or an uninfected control (not recorded which). The CDR3 reads CAISRGNEQFF. CDR3 coding DNA: TGTGCCATCAGTAGGGGGAATGAGCAGTTCTTC.